A selection of T cell receptor beta chains follows, all from one sample in a study of T cells in Graves' hyperthyroidism and ophthalmopathy. MiXCR, run by TCRdb on the multiplex PCR reads, gives a single entry per CDR3 protein. The sample yields around 450,000 distinct CDR3 sequences, around 16% seen once. The sequenced material came from blood. These TCRs come from a woman aged 18-35 years with Graves' hyperthyroidism. The conserved cysteine and the conserved F or W are not part of the CDR3 here. A row's size may be missing; if present it is once, few, many or a size class.

>TRBV11-2|few|TRBJ2-7
ASSGAVGRPRDEQY
>TRBV28|many|TRBJ2-3
ASSAISTDTQY
>TRBV28|many|TRBJ1-5
ASSLVPGNQPQH
>TRBV20-1|many|TRBJ2-3
SARATSGLDPLAQY
>TRBV29-1|-|TRBJ1-1
SAGTGDTEAF
>TRBV20-1|many|TRBJ2-5
SARPTASPQY
>TRBV20-1|many|TRBJ2-3
SARQASTDTQY
>TRBV6-1|few|TRBJ2-1
ASSDTEEDEQF
>TRBV18|few|TRBJ2-7
ASSLHANSYEQY
>TRBV6-1|few|TRBJ2-4
ASSYSIRRQGGSNIQY
>TRBV28|many|TRBJ2-7
ASSREYEQY
>TRBV24-1|many|TRBJ2-3
ATSDDRGRVRDTDTQY
>TRBV6-2/TRBV6-3|-|TRBJ1-4
ASSYSGTGSEKLF
>TRBV7-8|many|TRBJ1-2
ASSSRTGKALYGYT
>TRBV24-1|-|TRBJ2-2
ATSDPGQTGELF
>TRBV10-3|few|TRBJ1-2
AISESPGTYGYT
>TRBV19|few|TRBJ1-5
ASSWSQYSNQPQH
>TRBV5-1|once|TRBJ1-6
ASSLGTDNSSPLH
>TRBV9|-|TRBJ2-3
ASSPHPGPEMDTQY
>TRBV3-1|many|TRBJ2-3
ASSLAGRSTDTQY
>TRBV7-3|many|TRBJ1-1
ASSLMATSTGANTEAF
>TRBV10-1|few|TRBJ2-1
ASRVGTSSYNEQF
>TRBV6-5|few|TRBJ2-3
ASSLILPTDTQY
>TRBV3-1|-|TRBJ2-3
ASSPWLTSGRAGADTQY
>TRBV5-6|few|TRBJ1-1
ASSLAEESGGTGIRAEAF